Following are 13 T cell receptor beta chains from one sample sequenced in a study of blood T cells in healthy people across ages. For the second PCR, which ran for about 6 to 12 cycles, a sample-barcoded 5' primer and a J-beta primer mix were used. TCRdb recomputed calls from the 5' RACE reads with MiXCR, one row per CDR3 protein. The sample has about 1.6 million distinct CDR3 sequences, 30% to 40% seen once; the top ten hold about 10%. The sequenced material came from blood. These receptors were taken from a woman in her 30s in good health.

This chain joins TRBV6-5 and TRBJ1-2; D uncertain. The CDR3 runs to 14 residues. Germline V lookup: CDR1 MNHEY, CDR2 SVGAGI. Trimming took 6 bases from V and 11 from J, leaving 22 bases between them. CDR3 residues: CASRGLDYGESYTF. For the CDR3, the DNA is TGTGCCAGCAGGGGTTTGGATTACGGGGAATCGTACACCTTC.

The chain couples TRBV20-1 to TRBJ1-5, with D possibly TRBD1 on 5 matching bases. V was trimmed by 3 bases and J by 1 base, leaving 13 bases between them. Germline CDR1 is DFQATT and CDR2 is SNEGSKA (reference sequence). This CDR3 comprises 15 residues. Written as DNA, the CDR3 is TGCAGTGCTAGGGTCAGGGTAGGAAGCAATCAGCCCCAGCATTTT. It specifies CSARVRVGSNQPQHF.

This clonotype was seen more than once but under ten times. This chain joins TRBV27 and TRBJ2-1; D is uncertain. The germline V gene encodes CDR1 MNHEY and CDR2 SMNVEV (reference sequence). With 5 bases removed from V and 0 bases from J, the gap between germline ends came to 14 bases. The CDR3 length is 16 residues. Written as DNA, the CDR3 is TGTGCCAGCAGTACGATTGGGTTTAGCTCCTACAATGAGCAGTTCTTC. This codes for CASSTIGFSSYNEQFF.

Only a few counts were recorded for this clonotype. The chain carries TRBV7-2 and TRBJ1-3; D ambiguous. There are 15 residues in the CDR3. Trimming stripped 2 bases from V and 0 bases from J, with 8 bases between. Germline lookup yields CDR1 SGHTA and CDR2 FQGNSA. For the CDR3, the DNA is TGTGCCAGCAGCTTATCCCGATTCTCTGGAAACACCATATATTTT. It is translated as CASSLSRFSGNTIYF.

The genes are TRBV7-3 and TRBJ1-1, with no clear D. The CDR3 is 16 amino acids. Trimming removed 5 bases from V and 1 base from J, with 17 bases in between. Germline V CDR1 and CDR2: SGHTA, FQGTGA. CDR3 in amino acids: CASSPGAGVRNTEAFF. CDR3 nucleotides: TGTGCCAGCAGCCCAGGTGCTGGGGTTCGGAACACTGAAGCTTTCTTT.

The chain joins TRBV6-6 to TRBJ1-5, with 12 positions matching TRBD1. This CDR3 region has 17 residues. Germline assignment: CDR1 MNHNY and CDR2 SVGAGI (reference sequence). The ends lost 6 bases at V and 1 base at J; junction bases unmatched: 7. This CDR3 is CASSTGTGGSSNQPQHF. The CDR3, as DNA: TGTGCCAGCAGCACAGGGACAGGGGGCTCGAGCAATCAGCCCCAGCATTTT.

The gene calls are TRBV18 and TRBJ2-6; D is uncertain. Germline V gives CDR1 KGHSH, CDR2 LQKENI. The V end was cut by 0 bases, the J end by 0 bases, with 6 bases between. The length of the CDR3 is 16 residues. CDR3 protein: CASSPPGISGANVLTF. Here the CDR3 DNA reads TGTGCCAGCTCACCACCAGGGATCTCTGGGGCCAACGTCCTGACTTTC.

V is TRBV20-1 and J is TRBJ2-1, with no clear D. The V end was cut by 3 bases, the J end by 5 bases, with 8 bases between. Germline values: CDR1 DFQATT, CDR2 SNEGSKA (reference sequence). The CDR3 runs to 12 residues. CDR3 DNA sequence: TGCAGTGCTAGTAGAACTAACAATGAGCAGTTCTTC. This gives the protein CSASRTNNEQFF.

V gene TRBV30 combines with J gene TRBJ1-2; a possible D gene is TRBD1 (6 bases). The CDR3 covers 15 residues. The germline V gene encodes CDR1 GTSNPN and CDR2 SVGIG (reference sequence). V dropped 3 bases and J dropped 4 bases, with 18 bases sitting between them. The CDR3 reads CAWRPGGSSPYGYTF. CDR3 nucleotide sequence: TGTGCCTGGAGACCGGGGGGCTCATCACCCTATGGCTACACCTTC.

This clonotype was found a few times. The CDR3 DNA is TGCAGTGCTAGAGGAGCCTCGGCCTACAATGAGCAGTTCTTC. Amino acids: CSARGASAYNEQFF. This sequence joins TRBV20-1 and TRBJ2-1; D remains unclear. Germline CDR1 DFQATT, CDR2 SNEGSKA (reference sequence). CDR3 length: 14 residues. V was trimmed by 1 base and J by 2 bases, leaving 9 bases between them.

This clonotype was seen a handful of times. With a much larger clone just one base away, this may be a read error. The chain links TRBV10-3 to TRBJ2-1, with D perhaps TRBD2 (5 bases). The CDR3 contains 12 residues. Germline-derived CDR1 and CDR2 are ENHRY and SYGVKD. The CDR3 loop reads CAVSEGYNEQFF. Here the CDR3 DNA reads TGTGCCGTCAGTGAGGGCTACAATGAGCAGTTCTTC.

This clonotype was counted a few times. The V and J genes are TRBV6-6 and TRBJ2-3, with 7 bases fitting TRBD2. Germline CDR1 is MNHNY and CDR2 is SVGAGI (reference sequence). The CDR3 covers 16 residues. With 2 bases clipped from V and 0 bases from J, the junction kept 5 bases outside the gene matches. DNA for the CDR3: TGTGCCAGCAGTTACGCGGGAGCGGGTAGCACAGATACGCAGTATTTT. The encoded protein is CASSYAGAGSTDTQYF.

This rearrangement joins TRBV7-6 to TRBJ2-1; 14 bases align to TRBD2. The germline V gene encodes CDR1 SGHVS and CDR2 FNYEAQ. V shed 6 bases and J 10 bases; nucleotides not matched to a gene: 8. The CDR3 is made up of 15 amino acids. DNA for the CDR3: TGTGCCAGCAGATCCCGACTAGCGGGAGGGGGGGAGCAGTTCTTC. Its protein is CASRSRLAGGGEQFF.